The clone carrying this T cell receptor beta chain was recorded a few times. The data stem from a study of blood T cell repertoires in COVID-19. Overall study context: Acute and convalescent COVID-19 samples came from the United States, Italy and Spain. PBMCs, B-cell-depleted T cells, or T cells provided the cDNA or gDNA that made up the material.

In the original workflow: The authors estimated nucleated cell counts from reference gene primer amplification. The repertoire was sequenced with immunoSEQ multiplex PCR; TCRdb's copy has only in-frame clones and lacks some. V and J calls and clone size are those listed in that table; D and trimming were worked out from the DNA. Here the sample spans under 300,000 clones, approximately 82% being singletons. Germline V lookup: CDR1 SGHVS, CDR2 FQNEAQ. The J segment lost 0 bases and the V segment lost 7 bases, leaving 14 bases of the junction unmatched. CDR3 length equals 19 residues. The sequencing sample was made of peripheral blood. The source is a woman aged 40 to 50 who had recovered from COVID-19. The V and J genes are TRBV7-8 and TRBJ2-2, with 10 bases lining up with TRBD2. CDR3 in amino acids: CASTLSGGHMPPNTGELFF. The CDR3 nucleotides are TGTGCCAGCACCCTTAGCGGGGGGCATATGCCCCCGAACACCGGGGAGCTGTTTTTT. Looking up the rest from reference TRBV7-8 and TRBJ2-2 gives the full variable domain: GAGVSQSPRYKVAKRGQDVALRCDPISGHVSLFWYQQALGQGPEFLTYFQNEAQLDKSGLPSDRFFAERPEGSVSTLKIQRTQQEDSAVYLCASTLSGGHMPPNTGELFFGEGSRLTVL.